These 12 T cell receptor beta chains originate from one sample sequenced in a study of spatial heterogeneity in lung cancer. Time point in this sample: blood at routine non-recurrence follow-up after resection. TCRdb passed the 5' RACE reads through MiXCR, listing each CDR3 protein once. Among roughly 16,000 distinct CDR3 sequences listed, roughly 6% were seen once. Sample: PBMCs, taken at follow-up. The receptors originated from a male donor with early-stage non-small cell lung cancer.

This clonotype was counted many times. This chain uses TRBV7-2 with TRBJ1-3, with D perhaps TRBD1 (6 bases). This CDR3 contains 15 residues. From germline, CDR1 is SGHTA and CDR2 FQGNSA. V was pared by 5 bases and J by 0 bases, with 11 bases between. The CDR3 DNA is TGTGCCAGCAGCCCCGACAGGAACTCTGGAAACACCATATATTTT. The encoded protein is CASSPDRNSGNTIYF.

This clonotype is labeled as medium-sized. V usage is TRBV12-3 or TRBV12-4 and J usage is TRBJ2-7; D remains ambiguous. The CDR3 has 12 residues. Deletions cut 4 bases from V and 6 bases from J, with 10 bases between. CDR3 protein: CASSSWAGEQYF. CDR3 DNA sequence: TGTGCCAGCAGTTCCTGGGCCGGCGAGCAGTACTTC.

This clonotype has ten or more counts. The genes are TRBV10-3 and TRBJ1-3, with D unresolved. Germline CDR1 and CDR2: ENHRY and SYGVKD. The CDR3 sequence is 15 residues long. With 1 base removed from V and 0 bases from J, the gap between germline ends came to 7 bases. The DNA of the CDR3 is TGTGCCATCAGTGAGTATACGAGCTCTGGAAACACCATATATTTT. Its translation: CAISEYTSSGNTIYF.

This clonotype was detected ten times or more. J is TRBJ2-6 and V is TRBV10-3; TRBD2 is a possible D gene (6 bases). This CDR3 is built from 16 residues. Germline V lookup: CDR1 ENHRY, CDR2 SYGVKD. Trimming removed 5 bases at V and 0 bases at J, with 11 bases between. CDR3 nucleotides: TGTGCCATCAGTCCGGGACTCTACTCTGGGGCCAACGTCCTGACTTTC. This translates into CAISPGLYSGANVLTF.

This clonotype was counted many times. This chain connects TRBV7-4 to TRBJ2-3; TRBD2 is a possible D gene (6 bases). V lost 2 bases, J lost 4 bases, and 16 bases lay in between. The germline V gene encodes CDR1 SGHVT and CDR2 SQSDAQ. This CDR3 is 16 amino acids long. CDR3 residues: CASSLFGRGSADTQYF. The DNA of the CDR3 is TGTGCCAGCAGCTTATTCGGTCGGGGGAGTGCAGATACGCAGTATTTT.

This clonotype was seen repeatedly, ten times or more. The rearrangement links TRBV6-2 or TRBV6-3 to TRBJ2-7, with D possibly TRBD2 on 5 matching bases. Germline V gives CDR1 MNHEY, CDR2 SVGEGT. Trimming stripped 2 bases from V and 5 bases from J, with 16 bases between. The CDR3 is 15 amino acids. The CDR3 DNA sequence: TGTGCCAGCAGTTACGACCCCCGGGAAGGGCACGAGCAGTACTTC. This translates into CASSYDPREGHEQYF.

By share, this clonotype ranks as medium-sized. The chain joins TRBV10-3 to TRBJ2-7, with D possibly matching TRBD1 (5 bases). Germline CDR1 ENHRY, CDR2 SYGVKD. This CDR3 contains 12 residues. V gave up 3 bases and J gave up 5 bases, with 8 bases separating them. CDR3 bases: TGTGCCATCAGTGAACAGGCCGACGAGCAGTACTTC. Its protein product is CAISEQADEQYF.

This clonotype was picked up many times. The V and J genes are TRBV5-1 and TRBJ1-2, with 7 nucleotides matching TRBD1. Germline V gives CDR1 SGHRS, CDR2 YFSETQ. The CDR3 runs 15 residues. Trimming cost V 1 base and J 1 base; bases outside gene matches: 4. The DNA of the CDR3 is TGCGCCAGCAGCTTGCCGCAGGGGGATAACTATGGCTACACCTTC. Translation: CASSLPQGDNYGYTF. The full variable domain, with the rest looked up from reference TRBV5-1 and TRBJ1-2, is KAGVTQTPRYLIKTRGQQVTLSCSPISGHRSVSWYQQTPGQGLQFLFEYFSETQRNKGNFPGRFSGRQFSNSRSEMNVSTLELGDSALYLCASSLPQGDNYGYTFGSGTRLTVV.

This clonotype turned up a few times. CDR3 DNA sequence: TGCAGTGCTAGAGATCCTCGGGAGGACTATGAGCAGTACTTC. It is translated as CSARDPREDYEQYF. The gene calls are TRBV20-1 and TRBJ2-7, with 7 nucleotides matching TRBD2. V shed 0 bases, J shed 7 bases, and the junction held 9 bases outside the gene matches. The CDR3 runs 14 residues. Germline lookup yields CDR1 DFQATT and CDR2 SNEGSKA (reference sequence).

By frequency in the sample, this clonotype is medium-sized. The V call is TRBV28, the J call TRBJ2-5; the match to TRBD1 covers 8 bases. The germline V gene encodes CDR1 MDHEN and CDR2 SYDVKM. J gave up 3 bases and V 5 bases, and 8 bases lay outside the gene matches. The length of the CDR3 is 15 residues. The CDR3 DNA reads TGTGCCAGCAGTCCATGGACAGGGTCTGAAGAGACCCAGTACTTC. This gives the protein CASSPWTGSEETQYF. Full variable domain (missing parts from reference TRBV28 and TRBJ2-5): DVKVTQSSRYLVKRTGEKVFLECVQDMDHENMFWYRQDPGLGLRLIYFSYDVKMKEKGDIPEGYSVSREKKERFSLILESASTNQTSMYLCASSPWTGSEETQYFGPGTRLLVL.

The sample holds a few counts of this clonotype. The rearrangement joins TRBV5-1 to TRBJ2-7; the D gene is possibly TRBD2 (5 bases). The CDR3 loop spans 14 amino acids. In germline, CDR1 is SGHRS, CDR2 YFSETQ. Trimming cost V 0 bases and J 3 bases, with 10 bases left between them. DNA of the CDR3: TGCGCCAGCAGCTTGGTTGGGAGTGGCTACGAGCAGTACTTC. Residues: CASSLVGSGYEQYF.

This clonotype was recorded many times. This chain joins TRBV7-2 and TRBJ2-1; tentative D call: TRBD1 (6 bases). This CDR3 region has 16 residues. The germline V and J ends were trimmed by 3 bases and 12 bases, with 24 bases remaining between them. Germline loops: CDR1 SGHTA, CDR2 FQGNSA. The CDR3 spells CASSLGPGAGTSGQFF. Here the CDR3 DNA reads TGTGCCAGCAGCTTGGGCCCAGGGGCAGGGACCTCAGGGCAGTTCTTC.